This T cell receptor beta chain was profiled in a study of graft-versus-host responses after intestinal transplantation. Study-wide context: Every recipient underwent anti-thymocyte globulin induction, then tacrolimus and steroids for approximately 3 years. Study conclusions and caveats: Marrow from the recipient contained GvH clones, some of which had appeared first in ileum or blood. Early post-transplant declines in HvG were associated with peak levels of circulating GvH clones.

Worth noting for this clone: Its antigen is unidentified.

Clones were sequenced by immunoSEQ multiplex PCR, and TCRdb holds only the in-frame ones, with some missing. The table has about 100,000 clones, roughly 90% seen once. This clonotype was sampled from a human donor who was the organ donor for an intestinal transplant. The input for sequencing was unstimulated CD4+ T cells sorted from spleen or lymph node cells, taken before transplant.

CDR3 in DNA: TGTGCCAGCAGCTTGACCCTCGGAGCCTACAATGAGCAGTTCTTC. Residues: CASSLTLGAYNEQFF. The V call is TRBV5-5, the J call TRBJ2-1; D ambiguous. The V end lost 1 base, the J end lost 2 bases, and 10 bases lay between the germline ends. CDR3 length: 15 amino acids. Per the germline V gene, CDR1 is SGHKS and CDR2 is YYEKEE (reference sequence).